This TCR beta chain emerged from a study of T cell responses to AZD1222 COVID-19 vaccine. Study outcomes and limitations: Females made up more of the donors, who were largely white British, and clonal diversity may have come out too low. Only five to seven AZD1222 recipients were seropositive at baseline. The CD4 TCRs associated with vaccination extended across spike and predominated at 160-218 and 743-854.

Trimming took 0 bases from V and 5 from J, leaving 13 bases between them. The CDR3 length is 15 residues. Germline V gene sequence: CDR1 LNHDA, CDR2 SQIVND (reference sequence). Concerning this clone: Its antigen is not known.

Profiling relied on immunoSEQ multiplex PCR, and the TCRdb table lists in-frame clones only, not all of them. Of fewer than 200,000 clones listed, about nine tenths are singletons. Researchers grouped second doses given at about 4 or about 12 weeks into one pool. The chain has TRBV19 and TRBJ1-1; D gene unclear. Sequencing was performed on peripheral blood, taken 28 days after the second AZD1222 dose. This TCR was sampled from an adult who received the AZD1222 COVID-19 vaccine. CDR3 in amino acids: CASSIDRRQKTEAFF. CDR3 nucleotide sequence: TGTGCCAGTAGTATAGATCGGCGTCAAAAGACTGAAGCTTTCTTT. The entire variable domain, with the rest obtained from reference TRBV19 and TRBJ1-1, is as follows: DGGITQSPKYLFRKEGQNVTLSCEQNLNHDAMYWYRQDPGQGLRLIYYSQIVNDFQKGDIAEGYSVSREKKESFPLTVTSAQKNPTAFYLCASSIDRRQKTEAFFGQGTRLTVV.